These T cell receptor beta chains were read from a single sample in a study of CD8+ T cells in alopecia areata. Sequencing was performed with immunoSEQ multiplex PCR; in TCRdb, only in-frame clones are kept and a portion is missing. Of about 200,000 clones in the sample, roughly 60% were seen once. The sample was CD4+ T cells sorted from blood, taken at week 24, from a patient treated with tofacitinib. Receptors originate from a human donor with alopecia areata. The CDR3 runs from the conserved cysteine through the conserved F or W.

v_gene: TRBV19; j_gene: TRBJ1-2; CDR3aa: CASSIVNYGYTF
v_gene: TRBV7-9; j_gene: TRBJ1-2; CDR3aa: CASSLATGNYGYTF
v_gene: TRBV6-1; j_gene: TRBJ2-1; CDR3aa: CASRAEVMSYNEQFF
v_gene: TRBV6-6; j_gene: TRBJ1-1; CDR3aa: CASSYGKSTGDTEAFF
v_gene: TRBV2; j_gene: TRBJ1-5; CDR3aa: CASAPQGSNQPQHF
v_gene: TRBV29-1; j_gene: TRBJ2-5; CDR3aa: CSAQRGDQETQYF
v_gene: TRBV29-1; j_gene: TRBJ1-1; CDR3aa: CSVEARPSTEAFF
v_gene: TRBV5-1; j_gene: TRBJ2-7; CDR3aa: CASSLWTSTSGSSYEQYF
v_gene: TRBV5-1; j_gene: TRBJ2-2; CDR3aa: CASTENIGYTGELFF
v_gene: TRBV10-3; j_gene: TRBJ1-6; CDR3aa: CASRVIGGQDSPLHF
v_gene: TRBV6-4; j_gene: TRBJ2-7; CDR3aa: CASSDSGGTGTYEQYF
v_gene: TRBV29-1; j_gene: TRBJ2-4; CDR3aa: CSVYGAGGPMGKNIQYF
v_gene: TRBV30; j_gene: TRBJ2-2; CDR3aa: CAWIRIDRDTGELFF
v_gene: TRBV5-1; j_gene: TRBJ2-7; CDR3aa: CASSLVGQYEQYF
v_gene: TRBV6-6; j_gene: TRBJ2-5; CDR3aa: CASAPGGETQYF
v_gene: TRBV10-3; j_gene: TRBJ2-3; CDR3aa: CATQGALIPTDTQYF
v_gene: TRBV27; j_gene: TRBJ2-3; CDR3aa: CASSFSRADTQYF
v_gene: TRBV7-2; j_gene: TRBJ2-7; CDR3aa: CASSLVLAGGNEQYF
v_gene: TRBV7-2; j_gene: TRBJ2-5; CDR3aa: CASSLVGGLETQYF
v_gene: TRBV30; j_gene: TRBJ1-5; CDR3aa: CAWTRTGGNQPQHF
v_gene: TRBV7-6; j_gene: TRBJ2-7; CDR3aa: CASSLRTGVGLVYEQYF
v_gene: TRBV5-1; j_gene: TRBJ2-1; CDR3aa: CASSLGLAGAKEQFF
v_gene: TRBV19; j_gene: TRBJ2-1; CDR3aa: CASSIAPRTSGSRDEQFF
v_gene: TRBV30; j_gene: TRBJ2-1; CDR3aa: CAWSVKQGQVNEQFF
v_gene: TRBV15; j_gene: TRBJ2-2; CDR3aa: CATSLQGADTGELFF
v_gene: TRBV2; j_gene: TRBJ2-3; CDR3aa: CASMGRLSTDTQYF
v_gene: TRBV10-3; j_gene: TRBJ2-7; CDR3aa: CAISESNSSGEQYF
v_gene: TRBV5-6; j_gene: TRBJ1-2; CDR3aa: CASSSGPSFGYTF
v_gene: TRBV5-6; j_gene: TRBJ2-1; CDR3aa: CASSLRDRTLF
v_gene: TRBV5-1; j_gene: TRBJ2-6; CDR3aa: CASSLDGTGANVLTF
v_gene: TRBV7-9; j_gene: TRBJ1-2; CDR3aa: CASNNEVGQGIDYGYTF